The T cell receptor (beta chain) under discussion was sequenced for a study of regulatory T cells in long-lasting Graves disease (dated by TCRdb to the early 2020s). In the study overall: Newly diagnosed Graves' disease patients had taken antithyroid drugs for less than 3 months. Patients with persistent Graves' disease were compared with patients with newly diagnosed Graves' disease using TCR sequencing and RNA sequencing of peripheral blood. The study was conducted in China and was registered as a clinical trial. A total of 35 or so samples underwent TCR sequencing: about 13 from persistent and around 20 from newly diagnosed Graves' disease patients.

This clonotype occurred many times. Its recognized antigen is unknown. Its ends do not fully match the called genes, so a read error is possible. Read against the paper, the sample's time point label means: newly diagnosed GD, antithyroid drugs for less than 3 months. For both TCR sequencing and RNA sequencing, RNA was extracted from PBMCs using TRIzol. The diagnosis of Graves' disease followed American Thyroid Association guidelines. Patients were recruited from an endocrinology department in Xi'an, China. Each patient gave approximately 10 milliliters of peripheral blood, collected in an EDTA anticoagulant tube. Ficoll Paque Plus density gradient separation was used to isolate PBMCs, and no further T cell sorting was performed. RNA quality was checked with an Agilent 2100 Bioanalyzer and agarose gel, and concentration with a NanoDrop 2000. From its cysteine to its phenylalanine, the CDR3 spans 15 amino acids. The read is trimmed to its CDR3 DNA, 45 bases read in frame from base 1. The CDR1 and CDR2 encoded by the germline V gene are MGHRA and YSYEKL.

General findings and caveats noted by the study authors: The authors acknowledged the small sample size as a limitation that may reduce accuracy. TRBV28, TRBJ1-2 and TRBJ2-5 were preferentially used in persistent disease, while TRBV20-1 and TRBJ2-1 were favored in newly diagnosed disease. Persistent Graves' disease patients showed lower TCR Shannon entropy and fewer highly expanded clones than newly diagnosed patients, suggesting clonal expansion. Sequencing and analysis were restricted to the TCR beta chain. Peripheral blood alone was examined, since thyroid tissue, which constituted the primary lesion, could not be accessed. Patients with persistent disease shared more public clonotypes (under 3,000) than newly diagnosed patients did (approximately 990).

Preparation of the library involved multiplex PCR. Sequencer: Illumina HiSeq 4000. To build TCR beta libraries, CDR3 regions were amplified by Arm-PCR using iRepertoire HTBI primers. Before sequencing, the PCR products underwent gel purification. The authors' analysis ran thus. A total of fewer than 65 TRBV and under 15 TRBJ segments were identified across samples and were used for gene usage analysis of CDR3 amino acid clonotypes. COPE and FqMerger were used to merge the filtered high-quality paired reads into contigs. BLAST was used to align contigs to IMGT TRBV, TRBD and TRBJ reference genes, and CDR3 was defined according to IMGT. Any clonotype with a frequency above 0.1% was classified as a highly expanded clone. Shannon entropy was used to measure repertoire diversity, and the Gini coefficient was used to measure V-J evenness. A clonotype was considered public if more than one individual shared it. TCRdb reprocessing: public reads trimmed at Q25 with fastp, clones called with MiXCR, in-frame beta chains kept. Records with the same CDR3 protein are collapsed into one entry carrying the most frequent genes and DNA. The V and J calls were not made by the authors but by TCRdb's processing. The sample table contains hundreds of thousands of distinct CDR3 sequences; only one count was recorded for about a sixth of them. The ten largest clones take up over 20% of the sample.

Specimen: peripheral blood mononuclear cells (PBMCs), collected at new diagnosis, from a patient treated with antithyroid drugs. This sequence originates from a female donor with Graves disease. The chain links TRBV4-1 with TRBJ2-7, and TRBD2 matches 7 of the central bases. DNA sequence: TGTGCCAGCAGCCAAGAAGGGACTAACGTCTACGAGCAGTACTTC. This yields the protein CASSQEGTNVYEQYF.